The 16 T cell receptor beta chains presented below share a single source sample, sequenced in a study of shared clonotypes between healthy human individuals. Repertoires were generated with immunoSEQ multiplex PCR, while TCRdb's copy carries only in-frame clones and drops some. The sample shows 100,000 to 120,000 clones, around 65% of them seen only once. Sequencing was done on a sample of memory CD8+ T cells sorted from blood. Subset here: CD45RO+ cells pooled with CCR7-negative TemRA cells. The receptors originated from a woman younger than 45 in good health.

Many counts were recorded for this clone. This CDR3 reads CASSGNIDGYNEQFF. CDR3 nucleotide sequence: TGTGCCAGCAGCGGAAACATTGACGGTTACAATGAGCAGTTCTTC. The V and J genes are TRBV9 and TRBJ2-1, with D uncertain. V dropped 3 bases and J dropped 4 bases, with 14 bases sitting between them. Germline V gene data show CDR1 as SGDLS and CDR2 as YYNGEE. The CDR3 has 15 amino acids.

The V call is TRBV11-2, the J call TRBJ1-1; maybe TRBD1 (5 bases). The CDR3 consists of 15 residues. The V end lost 5 bases, the J end lost 0 bases, and 13 bases lay between the germline ends. Per germline, CDR1 SGHAT and CDR2 FQNNGV. This CDR3 is CASSASGTLNTEAFF. Here the CDR3 DNA reads TGTGCCAGCAGCGCGTCCGGGACGCTGAACACTGAAGCTTTCTTT. Drawing the rest from reference TRBV11-2 and TRBJ1-1, the complete variable domain is EAGVAQSPRYKIIEKRQSVAFWCNPISGHATLYWYQQILGQGPKLLIQFQNNGVVDDSQLPKDRFSAERLKGVDSTLKIQPAKLEDSAVYLCASSASGTLNTEAFFGQGTRLTVV.

This rearrangement joins TRBV5-1 to TRBJ1-4; 8 bases align to TRBD1. This CDR3 comprises 15 residues. The V gene end was trimmed by 0 bases and the J gene end by 8 bases; junction bases not matched to a gene: 6. The germline CDR1 and CDR2 sequences are SGHRS and YFSETQ. The CDR3 DNA reads as TGCGCCAGCAGCTTGGGAGGGACAGGCGGGGAAAAACTGTTTTTT. It is translated as CASSLGGTGGEKLFF. Full variable domain (remainder filled in from reference TRBV5-1 and TRBJ1-4): KAGVTQTPRYLIKTRGQQVTLSCSPISGHRSVSWYQQTPGQGLQFLFEYFSETQRNKGNFPGRFSGRQFSNSRSEMNVSTLELGDSALYLCASSLGGTGGEKLFFGSGTQLSVL.

The chain links TRBV19 to TRBJ2-1; 7 bases align to TRBD2. The V and J ends lost 3 bases and 0 bases, in that order; junction bases with no gene match: 14. The germline CDR1 and CDR2 sequences are LNHDA and SQIVND (reference sequence). CDR3 size: 19 residues. This CDR3 reads CASSISAGRLASSYNEQFF. The CDR3 DNA is TGTGCCAGTAGTATCTCGGCAGGCCGACTAGCCAGCTCCTACAATGAGCAGTTCTTC.

In the case of this clone: A far larger clone is only one base removed, so a read error is likely. Other DNA variants within this sample encode the same CDR3. The chain carries TRBV12-1 and TRBJ2-7; the table's D gene call, TRBD2, was not cross checked with the DNA. TRBV12-1 is labeled a pseudogene. The CDR3 is made up of 19 amino acids. CDR3 in DNA: TGTGCCAGCAGGTACCGTGGGGCCCGAGGGGCTAGCGGATCCTACGAGCAGTACTTC. Translated: CASRYRGARGASGSYEQYF.

This rearrangement joins TRBV28 to TRBJ2-6; D is possibly TRBD2 (6 bases). Per the germline V gene, CDR1 is MDHEN and CDR2 is SYDVKM. The CDR3 length is 17 residues. V lost 3 bases, J lost 4 bases, and 16 bases lay in between. The CDR3 coding sequence is TGTGCCAGCAGTTTCGGGGGTTCGTACTTGGGGGCCAACGTCCTGACTTTC. This gives the protein CASSFGGSYLGANVLTF.

In this sample, this clone turned up many times. The chain has TRBV28 and TRBJ1-5; the D is unclear. Germline V gene lookup returns CDR1 MDHEN and CDR2 SYDVKM. Trimming stripped 7 bases from V and 3 bases from J, with 16 bases between. The CDR3 covers 15 residues. DNA for the CDR3: TGTGCCAGCACAGGTACCGTGTATCCCAATCAGCCCCAGCATTTT. The encoded protein is CASTGTVYPNQPQHF. The entire variable domain, with the rest obtained from reference TRBV28 and TRBJ1-5, is as follows: DVKVTQSSRYLVKRTGEKVFLECVQDMDHENMFWYRQDPGLGLRLIYFSYDVKMKEKGDIPEGYSVSREKKERFSLILESASTNQTSMYLCASTGTVYPNQPQHFGDGTRLSIL.

This clone appeared once. The chain employs TRBV7-9 and TRBJ1-1; no clear D. V lost 3 bases to trimming and J lost 4 bases, with 9 bases between them. The CDR3 extends over 13 amino acids. Germline V gene sequence: CDR1 SEHNR, CDR2 FQNEAQ (reference sequence). CDR3 sequence reads: CASSFSGSTEAFF. The CDR3 DNA sequence: TGTGCCAGCAGCTTTTCTGGAAGCACTGAAGCTTTCTTT.

CDR3 protein: CASSLWGLGRRSYEQYF. The CDR3 bases are TGTGCCAGCAGTTTATGGGGTTTGGGACGTCGCTCCTACGAGCAGTACTTC. This sequence joins TRBV28 and TRBJ2-7; D may correspond to TRBD1 or TRBD2 (5 bases each). The CDR3 runs 17 residues. Germline CDR1 MDHEN, CDR2 SYDVKM. The germline V and J ends were trimmed by 0 bases and 0 bases, with 15 bases remaining between them.

The chain has TRBV7-9 and TRBJ2-7; TRBD1 matches at 7 bases. Per the germline V gene, CDR1 is SEHNR and CDR2 is FQNEAQ (reference sequence). The junction had 7 bases not matched to a gene; V was cut back by 4 bases and J by 4 bases. This CDR3 region has 14 residues. The CDR3 nucleotides are TGTGCCAGCAGCTCGGACAGGAACGTATACGAGCAGTACTTC. Its protein is CASSSDRNVYEQYF.

This clone was seen ten or more times. This chain connects TRBV6-4 to TRBJ2-3, with 8 bases lining up with TRBD2. Germline V gene data show CDR1 as MRHNA and CDR2 as SNTAGT. CDR3 size: 14 residues. V lost 3 bases, J lost 6 bases, and 5 bases stayed unmatched. The CDR3 loop is CASSESSGSDTQYF. Written as DNA, the CDR3 is TGTGCCAGCAGTGAATCGAGCGGGAGTGATACGCAGTATTTT.

This chain links TRBV6-5 with TRBJ2-1; D is undetermined. Per germline, CDR1 MNHEY and CDR2 SVGAGI. The CDR3 is 15 amino acids. The V gene lost 1 base and the J gene lost 7 bases, with 14 bases spanning the gap. The CDR3 DNA reads as TGTGCCAGCAGTTACTGGGTGGAGAGCCTGAATGAGCAGTTCTTC. As protein: CASSYWVESLNEQFF.

The J gene is TRBJ1-5, the V gene TRBV6-4, with a possible D match to TRBD1 (5 bases). V dropped 3 bases and J dropped 7 bases, with 10 bases sitting between them. Germline lookup yields CDR1 MRHNA and CDR2 SNTAGT. This CDR3 region has 13 residues. The CDR3 DNA reads as TGTGCCAGCAGTGAATCGACAGAGCAGCCCCAGCATTTT. Its translation is CASSESTEQPQHF.

The chain couples TRBV4-2 to TRBJ2-7; TRBD1 aligns across 7 bases. J lost 5 bases, V lost 4 bases, and 14 bases had no gene match. The CDR3 extends over 16 amino acids. Germline V CDR1 and CDR2: LGHNA, YNFKEQ. CDR3 region: CASSRGEGAAGDEQYF. CDR3 nucleotides: TGTGCCAGCAGCCGAGGCGAGGGGGCTGCCGGGGACGAGCAGTACTTC.

This clone was counted once. The chain joins TRBV2 to TRBJ2-7; maybe TRBD2 (5 bases). V was trimmed by 4 bases and J by 4 bases, leaving 11 bases between them. Germline loops: CDR1 SNHLY, CDR2 FYNNEI. The CDR3 length is 13 residues. CDR3 loop: CASSVAPIYEQYF. The DNA for the CDR3 is TGTGCCAGCAGTGTAGCGCCTATTTACGAGCAGTACTTC.

This clone was seen once. The chain combines TRBV5-4 with TRBJ2-1, with unresolved D. The CDR3 runs to 14 residues. The germline V gene encodes CDR1 SGHNT and CDR2 YYREEE (reference sequence). Trimming left V 7 bases short and J 2 bases short, with 13 bases between. CDR3 loop: CASGIRGPYNEQFF. CDR3 DNA: TGTGCCAGCGGCATTCGCGGCCCCTACAATGAGCAGTTCTTC.